A single TCR beta chain is shown here with its context. Antigen: not known. Only in-frame clones appear in the TCRdb table, and some are missing; sequencing was by immunoSEQ multiplex PCR. The sample gives tens of thousands of clones, around 90% of which show up once; about 0.79% is in the top ten. The source of the sample is a study of T cells in narcolepsy. General study findings and limits: HCRT-specific and TRIB2-specific autoreactive clonotypes appeared among same-patient CSF and blood CD4+ clonotypes. Autoreactive clonotypes reportedly recurred in blood of same and different patients, not controls.

This CDR3 spans 10 amino acids. Germline values: CDR1 SGHAT, CDR2 FQNNGV. With 8 bases removed from V and 9 bases from J, the gap between germline ends came to 11 bases. This TCR was recovered from a human donor with narcolepsy. The sequenced material came from CD45RA- memory CD4+ T cells from PBMCs. The chain carries TRBV11-2 and TRBJ2-7; D unclear. CDR3 bases: TGTGCCAGCGGGGTGGTACGGCAGTACTTC. This sequence encodes CASGVVRQYF.